The present T cell receptor (beta chain) was sequenced within a study of cytomegalovirus exposure and HLA in healthy donors. With 60 Vbeta and 13 Jbeta primers, the PCR was carried out. TCRdb's table, derived via immunoSEQ multiplex PCR, lists solely in-frame clones and lacks some. This sample has about 98,000 clones; roughly four fifths occur once, and the top ten carry approximately 3.7%. Trimming cost V 4 bases and J 6 bases, with 6 bases left between them. This CDR3 contains 11 residues. Germline V gene lookup returns CDR1 SNHLY and CDR2 FYNNEI. The chain uses TRBV2 and TRBJ1-1; D is uncertain. The source of this sequence is a female donor in good health and CMV-seropositive. Sample: PBMCs. CDR3 DNA sequence: TGTGCCAGCAGTGTTTTCGCTGAAGCTTTCTTT. Translating it yields CASSVFAEAFF.